The clone carrying this T cell receptor (beta chain) was seen ten or more times. Antigen: not known. This record belongs to a study of neurological immune-mediated disorders. Study-level findings and limits: HTLV-1-associated myelopathy showed the most TCR clonal expansion; multiple sclerosis the least, below healthy controls.

The CDR3 runs 15 residues. Germline CDR1 and CDR2: DFQATT and SNEGSKA (reference sequence). Trimming cost V 4 bases and J 7 bases, with 22 bases left between them. CD4+ or CD8+ T cells, 950,000 to 1,000,000 per library, were used for sorted libraries. As for the cDNA, it was generated by 5'RACE with 10-nucleotide random UMIs. From the 5' RACE reads, TCRdb called clonotypes with MiXCR, one entry per CDR3 protein. The data show about 30,000 distinct CDR3 sequences, with approximately 5% seen just once and 2% to 2.5% held by the top ten. The rearrangement joins TRBV20-1 to TRBJ1-2; tentative D call: TRBD1 (6 bases). The sequencing input was CD4+ T cells from blood. The sequence derives from a woman in her 50s in good health. The CDR3 DNA sequence: TGCAGTGCTACAACCACACCCAGGGGAGCGGGTGGCTACACCTTC. This translates into CSATTTPRGAGGYTF.